The 18 T cell receptor beta chains listed next were all sequenced from one sample in a study of T cell clonotyping in hematopoietic cell transplantation. Data came from immunoSEQ multiplex PCR; TCRdb stores just in-frame clones and leaves some out. Here the sample spans approximately 46,000 clones, 65% to 90% being singletons. Time point indicated: recipient sample about 28 days before transplant, after cytoreduction. The material was peripheral blood mononuclear cells, obtained before stem cell transplant. These receptors were collected from a man aged 55 to 70 with biphenotypic leukemia. Some clones in this sample may be carry-over from other donors' samples.

V and J are TRBV9 and TRBJ2-7; the match to TRBD2 covers 11 bases. CDR1 is SGDLS and CDR2 is YYNGEE in the germline V gene. J was trimmed by 2 bases and V by 3 bases; bases with no gene match: 1. The CDR3 loop spans 14 amino acids. This CDR3 reads CASSEGLAAYEQYF. In DNA form, the CDR3 reads TGTGCCAGCAGCGAGGGACTAGCGGCCTACGAGCAGTACTTC. The whole variable domain, remainder taken from reference TRBV9 and TRBJ2-7, is DSGVTQTPKHLITATGQRVTLRCSPRSGDLSVYWYQQSLDQGLQFLIQYYNGEERAKGNILERFSAQQFPDLHSELNLSSLELGDSALYFCASSEGLAAYEQYFGPGTRLTVT.

The chain uses TRBV11-3 and TRBJ2-5; possibly TRBD2 for D (6 bases). Germline V gene sequence: CDR1 SGHNT, CDR2 YENEEA. The V gene lost 5 bases and the J gene lost 5 bases, with 12 bases spanning the gap. The CDR3 runs to 13 residues. The CDR3 nucleotides read TGTGCCAGCAGCCTACTAGCTGGCGAGACCCAGTACTTC. Its protein product is CASSLLAGETQYF.

V gene TRBV7-6 combines with J gene TRBJ1-3, with D possibly matching TRBD1 (5 bases). Per the germline V gene, CDR1 is SGHVS and CDR2 is FNYEAQ. Trimming cost V 5 bases and J 4 bases, with 15 bases left between them. The CDR3 totals 15 residues. This CDR3 is CASSMGGFGGNTIYF. CDR3 bases: TGTGCCAGCAGCATGGGGGGGTTCGGCGGAAACACCATATATTTT.

This clone was detected once. The chain has TRBV6-1 and TRBJ1-4, with D tentatively TRBD1 (6 bases). Germline V gene lookup returns CDR1 MNHNS and CDR2 SASEGT. This CDR3 is built from 18 residues. Trimming shortened V by 1 base and J by 8 bases, and 23 bases separated the two germline ends. The CDR3 reads CASSEEAGAMRIGEKLFF. In DNA, the CDR3 is TGTGCCAGCAGTGAAGAGGCAGGGGCTATGCGTATAGGAGAAAAACTGTTTTTT.

This chain links TRBV7-8 with TRBJ2-7, with TRBD2 identical over 9 bases. The CDR3 sequence is 15 residues long. Trimming at V came to 4 bases and at J to 5 bases, leaving 9 bases not matched to a gene. Looked up from germline, CDR1 is SGHVS and CDR2 is FQNEAQ. CDR3 nucleotide sequence: TGTGCCAGCAGCTCAAGACAGCGGGAGGTTGACGAGCAGTACTTC. Protein sequence: CASSSRQREVDEQYF.

V and J are TRBV7-8 and TRBJ1-2; D gene uncertain. From germline, CDR1 is SGHVS and CDR2 FQNEAQ. With 2 bases removed from V and 4 bases from J, the gap between germline ends came to 17 bases. This CDR3 is 16 amino acids long. The CDR3 DNA reads as TGTGCCAGCAGCTTACTCGCCCGGGCAGGTGCCTATGGCTACACCTTC. Residues: CASSLLARAGAYGYTF.

The rearrangement joins TRBV7-3 to TRBJ2-2; D could derive from TRBD1 or TRBD2 (5 bases each). Trimming removed 2 bases from V and 3 bases from J, with 7 bases in between. Per the germline V gene, CDR1 is SGHTA and CDR2 is FQGTGA. This CDR3 spans 14 amino acids. CDR3 region: CASSLVGDTGELFF. CDR3 DNA sequence: TGTGCCAGCAGCTTAGTGGGGGACACCGGGGAGCTGTTTTTT.

The CDR3 DNA is TGTGCCAGTAGTGAGGCAGGGCACACTGAAGCTTTCTTT. Translated, it gives CASSEAGHTEAFF. The V call is TRBV19, the J call TRBJ1-1, with a possible D match to TRBD1 (5 bases). V dropped 5 bases and J dropped 3 bases, with 10 bases sitting between them. The CDR3 has 13 amino acids. The germline gives CDR1 LNHDA, CDR2 SQIVND (reference sequence).

The V call is TRBV19, the J call TRBJ1-2; no reliable D call. CDR1 LNHDA and CDR2 SQIVND come from the germline V gene (reference sequence). CDR3 size: 13 residues. Trimming removed 3 bases from V and 11 bases from J, with 16 bases in between. The CDR3, as DNA: TGTGCCAGTAGTATCTTACCCCCAAGAGGATACACCTTC. Its translation: CASSILPPRGYTF.

The chain employs TRBV5-4 and TRBJ1-1; the D gene is possibly TRBD1 (6 bases). Between the trimmed V and J ends, which lost 2 bases and 2 bases, there was a span of 10 bases. Per germline, CDR1 SGHNT and CDR2 YYREEE (reference sequence). The CDR3 runs to 14 residues. CDR3 sequence (DNA): TGTGCCAGCAGCTTCGGACAGTCTAACACTGAAGCTTTCTTT. Translation gives CASSFGQSNTEAFF.

The chain is built from TRBV6-5 and TRBJ1-5; 10 positions agree with TRBD1. Germline loops: CDR1 MNHEY, CDR2 SVGAGI. The CDR3 contains 14 residues. V trimming: 5 bases; J trimming: 5 bases; junction bases outside the gene matches: 3. The CDR3 protein is CASSRDRGDQPQHF. The CDR3, as DNA: TGTGCCAGCAGTCGGGACAGGGGTGATCAGCCCCAGCATTTT.

In DNA, the CDR3 is TGTGCCAGCAGCCAAGTTATAGGACAGGGGGATGGCTACACCTTC. Protein sequence: CASSQVIGQGDGYTF. The J gene is TRBJ1-2, the V gene TRBV4-2; 10 positions match TRBD1. V shed 1 base and J 6 bases; nucleotides not matched to a gene: 5. Per the germline V gene, CDR1 is LGHNA and CDR2 is YNFKEQ. CDR3 length: 15 residues.

This sequence joins TRBV5-4 and TRBJ2-1; 13 nucleotides match TRBD2. Trimming cost V 5 bases and J 5 bases; bases outside gene matches: 4. Germline assignment: CDR1 SGHNT and CDR2 YYREEE (reference sequence). The CDR3 spans 15 residues. DNA of the CDR3: TGTGCCAGCAGAAGACTAGCGGGAGGAGACAATGAGCAGTTCTTC. Its protein is CASRRLAGGDNEQFF. The variable domain in full, with the rest retrieved from reference TRBV5-4 and TRBJ2-1, is ETGVTQSPTHLIKTRGQQVTLRCSSQSGHNTVSWYQQALGQGPQFIFQYYREEENGRGNFPPRFSGLQFPNYSSELNVNALELDDSALYLCASRRLAGGDNEQFFGPGTRLTVL.

The chain is built from TRBV7-2 and TRBJ1-2; D ambiguous. The CDR3 runs 15 residues. V was trimmed by 5 bases and J by 1 base, leaving 14 bases between them. Germline assignment: CDR1 SGHTA and CDR2 FQGNSA. This chain's CDR3 is CASSGAPTGNYGYTF. CDR3 DNA: TGTGCCAGCAGCGGAGCCCCAACGGGTAACTATGGCTACACCTTC.

This chain links TRBV9 with TRBJ2-7, with D perhaps TRBD1 (5 bases). The V gene's germline CDR1 is SGDLS and CDR2 YYNGEE. CDR3 length equals 15 residues. Deletions cut 4 bases from V and 6 bases from J, with 20 bases between. The CDR3 nucleotides are TGTGCCAGCAGCCCGCCTCGGTCCCAGGGAAGCGAGCAGTACTTC. Protein sequence: CASSPPRSQGSEQYF.

V and J are TRBV2 and TRBJ1-2; 9 bases map to TRBD1. CDR3 size: 15 residues. CDR1 is SNHLY, CDR2 FYNNEI, per germline. The V and J ends lost 4 bases and 2 bases, in that order; junction bases with no gene match: 5. CDR3 DNA sequence: TGTGCCAGCAGTGGGGGGGACAGGGCGAACTATGGCTACACCTTC. This codes for CASSGGDRANYGYTF.

The genes are TRBV5-1 and TRBJ1-1; D is undetermined. In germline, CDR1 is SGHRS, CDR2 YFSETQ. The germline V and J ends were trimmed by 0 bases and 3 bases, with 12 bases remaining between them. This CDR3 comprises 15 residues. The CDR3 is CASSLVRADDTEAFF. The CDR3 DNA reads as TGCGCCAGCAGCTTGGTTAGGGCGGATGACACTGAAGCTTTCTTT.

V is TRBV19 and J is TRBJ1-2; D call uncertain. Per the germline V gene, CDR1 is LNHDA and CDR2 is SQIVND (reference sequence). This CDR3 has 14 residues. V was cut by 7 bases and J by 3 bases, with 15 bases left in between. The CDR3 here is CASTNAGYDYGYTF. The CDR3, as DNA: TGTGCCAGTACCAACGCGGGTTATGACTATGGCTACACCTTC. The complete variable domain, with remaining parts taken from reference TRBV19 and TRBJ1-2, reads DGGITQSPKYLFRKEGQNVTLSCEQNLNHDAMYWYRQDPGQGLRLIYYSQIVNDFQKGDIAEGYSVSREKKESFPLTVTSAQKNPTAFYLCASTNAGYDYGYTFGSGTRLTVV.